A selection of T cell receptor beta chains follows, all from one sample in a study of T cell repertoires in cytomegalovirus infection. TCRdb redid the calling of the reads with MiXCR, one entry per CDR3 protein. The sample carries fewer than 300,000 distinct CDR3 sequences, 20% to 30% recorded once. The sample comprised PBMCs. The receptors shown here come from a human donor in good health (CMV status not recorded). Some clones in this sample may be carry-over from other donors' samples. CDR3s include the opening cysteine and the closing phenylalanine or tryptophan.

V gene	CDR3 length	CDR3 protein
TRBV10-1	14	CASSEGQGGDEQYF
TRBV10-3	16	CAISESLSDSSYEQYF
TRBV28	17	CASRPPSSGRVQETQYF
TRBV7-2	15	CASSYRTSGHNEQFF
TRBV5-4	14	CASSLESRGNTIYF
TRBV10-3	14	CAIAAGGTQETQYF
TRBV7-8	16	CASSLRDPFVDSPLHF
TRBV12-3/TRBV12-4	14	CASSLVVDGTEAFF
TRBV25-1	14	CASNPGQYNEKLFF
TRBV7-9	16	CASSLDRLAGTDTQYF
TRBV11-2	15	CASSLEGTHTDTQYF
TRBV13	16	CASSRPGGASGNTIYF
TRBV7-9	14	CASSLDGKYTEAFF
TRBV7-6	14	CASSSLTRTGELFF
TRBV7-2	13	CASSSGRFYGYTF
TRBV29-1	12	CSVQWGPTEAFF
TRBV6-8	13	CATIGLMNTEAFF